Listed here are 18 T cell receptor beta chains from one sample, sequenced in a study of CD8+ T cells in alopecia areata. Treatment of the sample: oral pan-JAK inhibitor, 5-10 mg twice daily. Isolated RNA was reverse transcribed into cDNA used as the sequencing template. Assay: immunoSEQ multiplex PCR; the TCRdb copy retains only in-frame clones and omits some. The sample lists 250,000 to 350,000 clones; approximately 60% were seen once. The sequenced sample was CD4+ T cells sorted from blood, obtained at approximately week 52, from a patient treated with tofacitinib. These receptors all come from a human donor with alopecia areata.

In its sample, this clone was seen a few times. The chain uses TRBV7-9 and TRBJ1-2; weak D call: TRBD1 (6 bases). The V end lost 2 bases, the J end lost 4 bases, and 14 bases lay between the germline ends. Germline V gene sequence: CDR1 SEHNR, CDR2 FQNEAQ (reference sequence). This CDR3 is built from 15 residues. CDR3 protein: CASSLREGDRYGYTF. The CDR3 DNA is TGTGCCAGCAGCTTACGGGAGGGGGATCGCTATGGCTACACCTTC.

This clone was seen a few times. The rearrangement uses TRBV30 and TRBJ1-5, with 7 nucleotides matching TRBD1. Trimming at V came to 5 bases and at J to 2 bases, leaving 3 bases not matched to a gene. The CDR3 runs to 13 residues. The germline V gene has CDR1 GTSNPN and CDR2 SVGIG (reference sequence). The CDR3 DNA reads as TGTGCCTGGGGGGACAGCCGCAATCAGCCCCAGCATTTT. It specifies CAWGDSRNQPQHF.

This chain joins TRBV6-5 and TRBJ1-6, with D maybe TRBD1 (5 bases). This CDR3 contains 16 residues. CDR1 is MNHEY and CDR2 is SVGAGI in the germline V gene. V was pared by 2 bases and J by 5 bases, with 13 bases between. For the CDR3, the DNA is TGTGCCAGCAGTTACGATACAGGAGGGCATAATTCACCCCTCCACTTT. This codes for CASSYDTGGHNSPLHF.

The chain joins TRBV4-1 to TRBJ2-7; D is possibly TRBD1 or TRBD2 (5 bases each). Germline V gene lookup returns CDR1 MGHRA and CDR2 YSYEKL. The CDR3 totals 14 residues. The ends were cut back, 3 bases at V and 6 bases at J, with 15 bases in the middle. CDR3 loop: CASSQGPTLSEQYF. The CDR3 DNA follows: TGCGCCAGCAGCCAGGGACCTACCCTCTCCGAGCAGTACTTC.

This rearrangement joins TRBV25-1 to TRBJ1-4, with D unclear. This CDR3 is built from 14 residues. Germline V lookup: CDR1 MGHDK, CDR2 SYGVNS. Trimming removed 0 bases from V and 4 bases from J, with 6 bases in between. In DNA form, the CDR3 reads TGTGCCAGCAGTGAATACAGGCTTAATGAAAAACTGTTTTTT. Translation: CASSEYRLNEKLFF.

J is TRBJ1-2 and V is TRBV7-9; D is possibly TRBD1 (5 bases). Germline CDR1 reads SEHNR; CDR2 reads FQNEAQ (reference sequence). This CDR3 has 15 amino acids. Between the trimmed V and J ends, which lost 5 bases and 2 bases, there was a span of 15 bases. The chain's CDR3 is CASSPLQARNYGYTF. The CDR3 coding sequence is TGTGCCAGCAGCCCCTTACAGGCCCGGAACTATGGCTACACCTTC.

This chain uses TRBV9 with TRBJ2-2, with no clear D. Germline CDR1 reads SGDLS; CDR2 reads YYNGEE. Between the trimmed V and J ends, which lost 0 bases and 2 bases, there was a span of 8 bases. This CDR3 is built from 15 residues. CDR3 nucleotides: TGTGCCAGCAGCGTAGGAGTGATTAACACCGGGGAGCTGTTTTTT. Translating gives CASSVGVINTGELFF.

The chain couples TRBV7-8 to TRBJ2-1, with a weak D call TRBD2 (6 bases). The CDR3 has 13 amino acids. Trimming pared 8 bases from V and 7 bases from J, leaving 15 bases between. Germline CDR1 reads SGHVS; CDR2 reads FQNEAQ. CDR3 sequence: CASSISAGNEQFF. The CDR3, as DNA: TGTGCCAGCTCGATCTCTGCGGGGAATGAGCAGTTCTTC. Using reference TRBV7-8 and TRBJ2-1 for the parts outside the CDR3, the full variable domain is GAGVSQSPRYKVAKRGQDVALRCDPISGHVSLFWYQQALGQGPEFLTYFQNEAQLDKSGLPSDRFFAERPEGSVSTLKIQRTQQEDSAVYLCASSISAGNEQFFGPGTRLTVL.

V usage is TRBV5-4 and J usage is TRBJ2-1, with 11 bases aligning to TRBD1. The CDR3 is 15 residues long. Germline V CDR1 and CDR2: SGHNT, YYREEE (reference sequence). V was clipped by 3 bases and J by 6 bases; unmatched bases: 5. CDR3 nucleotide sequence: TGTGCCAGCAGCTCGGACAGGGGGCTACTCAATGAGCAGTTCTTC. Translating gives CASSSDRGLLNEQFF. The variable domain in full, with the rest retrieved from reference TRBV5-4 and TRBJ2-1, is ETGVTQSPTHLIKTRGQQVTLRCSSQSGHNTVSWYQQALGQGPQFIFQYYREEENGRGNFPPRFSGLQFPNYSSELNVNALELDDSALYLCASSSDRGLLNEQFFGPGTRLTVL.

This clone came up a few times. CDR3 residues: CAWSAGTGNQPQHF. As DNA, the CDR3 is TGTGCCTGGAGCGCTGGGACAGGGAATCAGCCCCAGCATTTT. The V and J genes are TRBV30 and TRBJ1-5; TRBD1 aligns across 9 bases. Trimming removed 3 bases from V and 4 bases from J; junction bases left unmatched: 4. Germline CDR1 reads GTSNPN; CDR2 reads SVGIG (reference sequence). CDR3 size: 14 residues.

The J gene is TRBJ2-7, the V gene TRBV5-1, with TRBD2 as a possible D gene (5 bases). Trimming cost V 4 bases and J 3 bases, with 8 bases left between them. The CDR3 totals 12 residues. Germline-derived CDR1 and CDR2 are SGHRS and YFSETQ. This CDR3 reads CASSRGLYEQYF. The CDR3 nucleotides read TGCGCCAGCAGCCGGGGTCTCTACGAGCAGTACTTC.

The rearrangement uses TRBV5-1 and TRBJ1-6; D unresolved. Trimming removed 0 bases at V and 6 bases at J, with 10 bases between. The germline V gene encodes CDR1 SGHRS and CDR2 YFSETQ. CDR3 length: 15 residues. In nucleotides, the CDR3 is TGCGCCAGCAGCTTGGTTGGCGGTCGTAATTCACCCCTCCACTTT. It encodes CASSLVGGRNSPLHF.

V and J are TRBV11-2 and TRBJ1-6; TRBD1 matches at 9 bases. This CDR3 is 14 amino acids long. V dropped 6 bases and J dropped 8; count of bases not matched to a gene: 5. In germline, CDR1 is SGHAT, CDR2 FQNNGV. The DNA of the CDR3 is TGTGCCAGCAGGAAGGGACAGGGTGATTCACCCCTCCACTTT. It is translated as CASRKGQGDSPLHF.

This chain joins TRBV29-1 and TRBJ2-1; 8 bases agree with TRBD2. Germline CDR1 SQVTM, CDR2 ANQGSEA. This CDR3 comprises 14 residues. The trim removed 5 bases at V and 4 bases at J, leaving 7 bases unmatched. Written as DNA, the CDR3 is TGCAGCGTTTTACGTAGCGGGGCTTACAATGAGCAGTTCTTC. Translation: CSVLRSGAYNEQFF.

V is TRBV6-1 and J is TRBJ2-7, with no clear D. The CDR3 has 10 residues. V gave up 8 bases and J gave up 7 bases, with 9 bases separating them. CDR1 and CDR2 from the germline V gene are MNHNS and SASEGT. The CDR3 DNA follows: TGTGCCAGCTTCAGACGGGAGCAGTACTTC. Translating gives CASFRREQYF.

The CDR3 protein is CASSHETQYF. In nucleotides, the CDR3 is TGTGCCAGCAGCCATGAGACCCAGTACTTC. The chain recombines TRBV7-2 with TRBJ2-5; D not resolved. Trimming cost V 5 bases and J 5 bases, with 3 bases left between them. The CDR3 is made up of 10 amino acids. Germline CDR1 is SGHTA and CDR2 is FQGNSA.

The CDR3 DNA reads as TGTGCCAGCAGAAACGGTTTTGACACTTCACCCCTCCACTTT. Encoded protein: CASRNGFDTSPLHF. V is TRBV7-9 and J is TRBJ1-6; D is unresolved. This CDR3 has 14 amino acids. Germline assignment: CDR1 SEHNR and CDR2 FQNEAQ (reference sequence). The V end was cut by 6 bases, the J end by 9 bases, with 15 bases between.

This clone has only a few counts. J is TRBJ1-2 and V is TRBV7-2; 7 bases align to TRBD1. This CDR3 is built from 13 residues. The germline CDR1 and CDR2 sequences are SGHTA and FQGNSA. After removal of 3 bases from V and 4 bases from J, the junction contained 2 bases not matched to a gene. DNA of the CDR3: TGTGCCAGCAGCTTGACAGGGCTCTATGGCTACACCTTC. Amino acid sequence: CASSLTGLYGYTF.